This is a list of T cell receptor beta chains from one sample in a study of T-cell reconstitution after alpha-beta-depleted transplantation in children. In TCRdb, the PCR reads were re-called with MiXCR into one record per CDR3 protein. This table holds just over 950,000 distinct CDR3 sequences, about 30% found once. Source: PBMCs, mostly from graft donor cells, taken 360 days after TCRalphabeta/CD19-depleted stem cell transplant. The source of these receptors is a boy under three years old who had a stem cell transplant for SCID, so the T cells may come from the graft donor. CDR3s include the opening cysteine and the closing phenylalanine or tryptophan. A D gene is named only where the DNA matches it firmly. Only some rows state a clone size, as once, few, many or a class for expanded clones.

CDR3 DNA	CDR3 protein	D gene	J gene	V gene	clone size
TGTGCCAGCAGCCCAGGGACAGGGGCTTATCAGCCCCAGCATTTT	CASSPGTGAYQPQHF	TRBD1	TRBJ1-5	TRBV9	.
TGCAGCGTCCTCACGGGTGAGCAGTTCTTC	CSVLTGEQFF	.	TRBJ2-1	TRBV29-1	many
TGTGCCAGCAGCTTAGCTTTGCGGGGGAGCTCCTACGAGCAGTACTTC	CASSLALRGSSYEQYF	TRBD2	TRBJ2-7	TRBV7-8	many
TGTGCCAGCAGCCAAGATGCCGGGGACAGTGATTACGAGCAGTACTTC	CASSQDAGDSDYEQYF	TRBD1	TRBJ2-7	TRBV14	.
TGTGCCAGCAGTTACACCGGCCGAAATGAGCAGTTCTTC	CASSYTGRNEQFF	.	TRBJ2-1	TRBV27	.
TGTGCCAGCAGCCAAGAACCGCAAGGCACAGATACGCAGTATTTT	CASSQEPQGTDTQYF	.	TRBJ2-3	TRBV4-2	.
TGTGCCACCAGCAGAGATAGAACGGCCTACGAGCAGTACTTC	CATSRDRTAYEQYF	.	TRBJ2-7	TRBV15	once
TGTGCCAGCAGTTCAAGACTACCAGACACAGATACGCAGTATTTT	CASSSRLPDTDTQYF	.	TRBJ2-3	TRBV6-5	.
TGTGCCAGCAGTTCACTTCAGGGGGGTCCTTCACCCCTCCACTTT	CASSSLQGGPSPLHF	TRBD1	TRBJ1-6	TRBV12-3/TRBV12-4	.
TGTGCCAGCAGCTTAGGTGGGACAGGCCAGAATGAGCAGTTCTTC	CASSLGGTGQNEQFF	TRBD1	TRBJ2-1	TRBV7-8	.
TGTGCCAGCAGCAAATCCCCGTGGCAGGGACCTTACAATGAGCAGTCCTTC	CASSKSPWQGPYNEQSF	.	TRBJ2-1	TRBV21-1	.
TGCAGTGCTAGGCACGGACAGGCGATGAACACTGAAGCTTTCTTT	CSARHGQAMNTEAFF	TRBD1	TRBJ1-1	TRBV20-1	.
TGTGCCAGCAGGCTCGCAGGAGCCTCCAACACTGAAGCTTTCTTT	CASRLAGASNTEAFF	.	TRBJ1-1	TRBV12-3/TRBV12-4	few
TGCAGTGCCCATAGCGGGGGGGAGGAGACCCAGTACTTC	CSAHSGGEETQYF	TRBD2	TRBJ2-5	TRBV20-1	.
TGCAGCGTTGGGGAACGCGAGCAGTACTTC	CSVGEREQYF	.	TRBJ2-7	TRBV29-1	few
TGTGCCAGCAGCGACCTGTCTAGCGGGGGCGGCCGTTTGACCTCCGAGCAGTACTTC	CASSDLSSGGGRLTSEQYF	TRBD2	TRBJ2-7	TRBV3-1	.
TGCAGTGTTCCATTCGGACTAGCTCTGGATGAGCAGTTCTTC	CSVPFGLALDEQFF	TRBD2	TRBJ2-1	TRBV20-1	.
TGTGCCAGCAGTGAGGTCCCTCCTAGCGGGGTCGAGACCCAGTACTTC	CASSEVPPSGVETQYF	TRBD2	TRBJ2-5	TRBV25-1	.
TGTGCCAGCAGTTTGGGACAGGGAGGGCTGTTTTTT	CASSLGQGGLFF	TRBD1	TRBJ2-2	TRBV12-3/TRBV12-4	many
TGTGCCAGCAGTGTAGAAATTGGGACAGAGCAGTACTTC	CASSVEIGTEQYF	.	TRBJ2-7	TRBV12-3/TRBV12-4	.
TGTGCCATCAGAAGGGACGCCTACGAGCAGTACTTC	CAIRRDAYEQYF	.	TRBJ2-7	TRBV10-3	.
TGCAGTGCTGCACGTTACGGGGAGAGCACAGATACGCAGTATTTT	CSAARYGESTDTQYF	.	TRBJ2-3	TRBV20-1	few
TGCGCCAGCAGCTTGGAGGGGGCACAAGGAGAGACCCAGTACTTC	CASSLEGAQGETQYF	TRBD1	TRBJ2-5	TRBV5-1	.
TGTGCCAGCACCCCCCGGGGACTAGTCAAGGCCCTGATTCAGACAGATACGCAGTATTTT	CASTPRGLVKALIQTDTQYF	TRBD2	TRBJ2-3	TRBV12-3/TRBV12-4	.
TGTGCCATCAGCGGGACTGTCGGGAACCAAGAGACCCAGTACTTC	CAISGTVGNQETQYF	.	TRBJ2-5	TRBV10-3	.
TGTGCCAGCAGCTTAGCGAACGCAGGCTCAAATGAAAAACTGTTTTTT	CASSLANAGSNEKLFF	.	TRBJ1-4	TRBV7-9	few
TGCGCCAGCAGCTACGGGAGCAGGGTAACCGGGGAGCTGTTTTTT	CASSYGSRVTGELFF	.	TRBJ2-2	TRBV5-1	.
TGTGCCAGCAGCGGGACGGCGAGCTCCTACGAGCAGTACTTC	CASSGTASSYEQYF	.	TRBJ2-7	TRBV4-2	few
TGTGCCACCAGTGATTCCAGGGAAACCGGGGAGCTGTTTTTT	CATSDSRETGELFF	.	TRBJ2-2	TRBV24-1	.
TGTGCCAGCAGCTGGGGGACTGGCAGCACAGATACGCAGTATTTT	CASSWGTGSTDTQYF	.	TRBJ2-3	TRBV7-3	few
TGTGCCAGCAGTTTATTGGTGGGGGGGATAGCCAAAAACATTCAGTACTTC	CASSLLVGGIAKNIQYF	TRBD2	TRBJ2-4	TRBV28	few
TGCAGTGCTAGGAATAGCGGGGGGGTATCCAATGAGCAGTTCTTC	CSARNSGGVSNEQFF	TRBD2	TRBJ2-1	TRBV20-1	.
TGTGCCAGCAGCCCCGACACCCGGCTAGTGGGAGAGACCCAGTACTTC	CASSPDTRLVGETQYF	.	TRBJ2-5	TRBV7-2	once